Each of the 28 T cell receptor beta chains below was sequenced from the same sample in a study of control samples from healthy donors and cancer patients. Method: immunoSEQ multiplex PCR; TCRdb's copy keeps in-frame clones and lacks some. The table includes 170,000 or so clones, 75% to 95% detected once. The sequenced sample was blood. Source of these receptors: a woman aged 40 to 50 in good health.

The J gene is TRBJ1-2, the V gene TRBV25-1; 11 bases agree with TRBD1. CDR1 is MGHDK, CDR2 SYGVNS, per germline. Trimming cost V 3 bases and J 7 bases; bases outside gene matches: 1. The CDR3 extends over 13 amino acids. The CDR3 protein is CASSEGQGVGYTF. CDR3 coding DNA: TGTGCCAGCAGTGAGGGACAGGGGGTTGGCTACACCTTC.

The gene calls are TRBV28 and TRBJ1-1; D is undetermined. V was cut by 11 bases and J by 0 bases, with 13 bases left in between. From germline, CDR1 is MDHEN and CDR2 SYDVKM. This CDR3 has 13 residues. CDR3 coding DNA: TGTGCCGCTTCCGTATTCATGAACACTGAAGCTTTCTTT. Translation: CAASVFMNTEAFF.

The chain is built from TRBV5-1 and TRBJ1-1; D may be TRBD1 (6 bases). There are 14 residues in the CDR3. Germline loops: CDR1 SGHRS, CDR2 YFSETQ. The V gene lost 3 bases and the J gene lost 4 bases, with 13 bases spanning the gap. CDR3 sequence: CASSSFGGSTEAFF. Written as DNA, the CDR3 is TGCGCCAGCAGCTCCTTCGGGGGCAGCACTGAAGCTTTCTTT.

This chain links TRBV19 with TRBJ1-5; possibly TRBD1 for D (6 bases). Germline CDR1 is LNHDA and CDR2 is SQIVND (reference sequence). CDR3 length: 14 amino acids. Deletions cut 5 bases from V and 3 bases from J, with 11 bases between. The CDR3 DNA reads TGTGCCAGTAGTTTTCAGGGGCCCAATCAGCCCCAGCATTTT. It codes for CASSFQGPNQPQHF.

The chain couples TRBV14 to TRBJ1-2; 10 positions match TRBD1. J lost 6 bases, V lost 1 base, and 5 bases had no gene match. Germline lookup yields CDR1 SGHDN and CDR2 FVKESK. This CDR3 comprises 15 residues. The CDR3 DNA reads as TGTGCCAGCAGCCAAGCCGGGACAGGGGTTAATGGCTACACCTTC. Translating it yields CASSQAGTGVNGYTF.

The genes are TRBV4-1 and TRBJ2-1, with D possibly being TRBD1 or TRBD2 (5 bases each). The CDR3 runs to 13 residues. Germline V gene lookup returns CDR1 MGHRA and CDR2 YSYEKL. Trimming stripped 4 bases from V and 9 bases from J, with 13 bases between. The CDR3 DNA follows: TGCGCCAGCAGCCTGCGGTCGGGGACTGAGCAGTTCTTC. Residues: CASSLRSGTEQFF.

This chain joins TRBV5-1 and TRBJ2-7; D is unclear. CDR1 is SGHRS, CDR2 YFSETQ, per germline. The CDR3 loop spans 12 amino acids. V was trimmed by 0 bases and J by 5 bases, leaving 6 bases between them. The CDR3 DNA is TGCGCCAGCAGCTTGGACTGGCACGAGCAGTACTTC. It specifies CASSLDWHEQYF. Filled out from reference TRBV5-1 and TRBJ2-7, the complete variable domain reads KAGVTQTPRYLIKTRGQQVTLSCSPISGHRSVSWYQQTPGQGLQFLFEYFSETQRNKGNFPGRFSGRQFSNSRSEMNVSTLELGDSALYLCASSLDWHEQYFGPGTRLTVT.

The CDR3 region has the DNA TGTGCCAGTAACCCGACAGCCCCGGCGGGTGGCTACACCTTC. Protein: CASNPTAPAGGYTF. The chain employs TRBV19 and TRBJ1-2; possibly TRBD1 for D (5 bases). The germline V and J ends were trimmed by 7 bases and 7 bases, with 19 bases remaining between them. Germline V lookup: CDR1 LNHDA, CDR2 SQIVND (reference sequence). The length of the CDR3 is 14 residues.

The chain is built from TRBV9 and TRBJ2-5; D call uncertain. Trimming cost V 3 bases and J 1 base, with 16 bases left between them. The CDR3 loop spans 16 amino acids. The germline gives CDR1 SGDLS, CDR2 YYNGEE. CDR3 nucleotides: TGTGCCAGCAGCGGTGGAGAGAGCACCATCCAAGAGACCCAGTACTTC. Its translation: CASSGGESTIQETQYF. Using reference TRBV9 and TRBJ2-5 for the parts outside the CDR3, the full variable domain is DSGVTQTPKHLITATGQRVTLRCSPRSGDLSVYWYQQSLDQGLQFLIQYYNGEERAKGNILERFSAQQFPDLHSELNLSSLELGDSALYFCASSGGESTIQETQYFGPGTRLLVL.

This CDR3 reads CATSPDRERNYGYTF. The CDR3 DNA is TGTGCCACCAGCCCCGACAGGGAACGTAACTATGGCTACACCTTC. This chain connects TRBV15 to TRBJ1-2, with TRBD1 matching 7 bases. Germline CDR1 and CDR2: LNHNV and YYDKDF (reference sequence). There are 15 residues in the CDR3. Trimming removed 5 bases from V and 1 base from J; junction bases left unmatched: 7. Based on the CDR3 plus reference TRBV15 and TRBJ1-2, the full variable domain is DAMVIQNPRYQVTQFGKPVTLSCSQTLNHNVMYWYQQKSSQAPKLLFHYYDKDFNNEADTPDNFQSRRPNTSFCFLDIRSPGLGDTAMYLCATSPDRERNYGYTFGSGTRLTVV.

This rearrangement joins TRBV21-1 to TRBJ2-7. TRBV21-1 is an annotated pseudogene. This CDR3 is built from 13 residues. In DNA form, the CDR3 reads TGTGCCAGCATAAAGGGCAGCTCCTACGAGCAGTACTTC. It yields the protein CASIKGSSYEQYF.

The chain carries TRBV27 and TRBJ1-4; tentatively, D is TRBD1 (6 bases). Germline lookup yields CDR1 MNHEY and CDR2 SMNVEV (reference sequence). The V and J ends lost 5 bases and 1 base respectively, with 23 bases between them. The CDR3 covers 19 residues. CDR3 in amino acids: CASSPYGGTGRVTNEKLFF. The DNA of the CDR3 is TGTGCCAGCAGTCCCTATGGGGGAACAGGGAGGGTAACTAATGAAAAACTGTTTTTT. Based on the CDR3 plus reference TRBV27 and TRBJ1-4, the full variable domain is EAQVTQNPRYLITVTGKKLTVTCSQNMNHEYMSWYRQDPGLGLRQIYYSMNVEVTDKGDVPEGYKVSRKEKRNFPLILESPSPNQTSLYFCASSPYGGTGRVTNEKLFFGSGTQLSVL.

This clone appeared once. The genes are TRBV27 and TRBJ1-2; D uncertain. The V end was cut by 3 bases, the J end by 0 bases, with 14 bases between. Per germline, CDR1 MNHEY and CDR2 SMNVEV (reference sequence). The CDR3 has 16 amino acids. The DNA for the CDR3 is TGTGCCAGCAGTTTTCTGGGAGATGGAGCTAACTATGGCTACACCTTC. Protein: CASSFLGDGANYGYTF.

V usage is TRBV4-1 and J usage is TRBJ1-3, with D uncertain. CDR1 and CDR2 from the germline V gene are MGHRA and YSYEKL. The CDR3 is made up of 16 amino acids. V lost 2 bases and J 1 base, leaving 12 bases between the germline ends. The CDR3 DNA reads TGCGCCAGCAGCCAAAGGGCCGGGCAGTCTGGAAACACCATATATTTT. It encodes CASSQRAGQSGNTIYF.

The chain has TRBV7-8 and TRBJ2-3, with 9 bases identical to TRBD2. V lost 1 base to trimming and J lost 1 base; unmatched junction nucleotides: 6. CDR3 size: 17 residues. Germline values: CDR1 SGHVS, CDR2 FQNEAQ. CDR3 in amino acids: CASSLVPSGGRTDTQYF. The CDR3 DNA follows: TGTGCCAGCAGCTTAGTGCCCAGCGGGGGGCGCACAGATACGCAGTATTTT.

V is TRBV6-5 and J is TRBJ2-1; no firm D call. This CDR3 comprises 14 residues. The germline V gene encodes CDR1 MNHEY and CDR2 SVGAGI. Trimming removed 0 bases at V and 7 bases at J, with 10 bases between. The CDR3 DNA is TGTGCCAGCAGTTACTCGAAGGGTAGGAATGAGCAGTTCTTC. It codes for CASSYSKGRNEQFF.

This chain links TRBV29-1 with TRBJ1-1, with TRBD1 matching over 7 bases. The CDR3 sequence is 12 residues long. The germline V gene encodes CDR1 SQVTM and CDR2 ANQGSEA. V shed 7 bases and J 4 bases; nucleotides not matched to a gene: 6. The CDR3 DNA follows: TGCAGCGGCAGACAGGGAGGCACTGAAGCTTTCTTT. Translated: CSGRQGGTEAFF.

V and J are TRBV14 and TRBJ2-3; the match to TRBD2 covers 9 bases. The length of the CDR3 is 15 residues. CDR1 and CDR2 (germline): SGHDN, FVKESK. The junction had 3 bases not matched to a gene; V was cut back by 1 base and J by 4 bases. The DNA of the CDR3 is TGTGCCAGCAGCCAAGTGCGGGGGGGCTCAGATACGCAGTATTTT. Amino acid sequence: CASSQVRGGSDTQYF.

CDR3 sequence: CASSFTGFERNTEAFF. The CDR3 region has the DNA TGCGCCAGCAGCTTCACCGGGTTTGAGCGGAACACTGAAGCTTTCTTT. The V call is TRBV5-1, the J call TRBJ1-1; the D is unclear. CDR3 length equals 16 residues. Between the trimmed V and J ends, which lost 2 bases and 1 base, there was a span of 15 bases. Per the germline V gene, CDR1 is SGHRS and CDR2 is YFSETQ.

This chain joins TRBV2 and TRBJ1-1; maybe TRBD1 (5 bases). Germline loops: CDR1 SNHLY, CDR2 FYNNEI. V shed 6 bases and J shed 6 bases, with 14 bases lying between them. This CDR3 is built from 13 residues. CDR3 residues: CASRISGTPEAFF. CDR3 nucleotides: TGTGCCAGCAGGATCTCCGGGACCCCTGAAGCTTTCTTT.

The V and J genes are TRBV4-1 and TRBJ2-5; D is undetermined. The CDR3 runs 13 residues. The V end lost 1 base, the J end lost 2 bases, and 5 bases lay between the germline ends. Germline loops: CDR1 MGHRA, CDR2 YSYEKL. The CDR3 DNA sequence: TGCGCCAGCAGCCAAGGGGGTCAAGAGACCCAGTACTTC. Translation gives CASSQGGQETQYF.

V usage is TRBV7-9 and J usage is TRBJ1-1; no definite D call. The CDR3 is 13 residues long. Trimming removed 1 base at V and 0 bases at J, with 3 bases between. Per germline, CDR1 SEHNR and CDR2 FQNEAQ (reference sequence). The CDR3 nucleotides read TGTGCCAGCAGCTTAGAGATGAACACTGAAGCTTTCTTT. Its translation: CASSLEMNTEAFF.

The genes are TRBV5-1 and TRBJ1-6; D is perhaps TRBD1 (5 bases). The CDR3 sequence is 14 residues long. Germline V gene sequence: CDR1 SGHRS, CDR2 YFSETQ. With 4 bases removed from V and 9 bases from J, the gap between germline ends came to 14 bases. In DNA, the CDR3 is TGCGCCAGCAGCACGGGGCCCGAGACTTCACCCCTCCACTTT. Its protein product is CASSTGPETSPLHF. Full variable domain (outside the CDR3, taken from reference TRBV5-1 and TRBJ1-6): KAGVTQTPRYLIKTRGQQVTLSCSPISGHRSVSWYQQTPGQGLQFLFEYFSETQRNKGNFPGRFSGRQFSNSRSEMNVSTLELGDSALYLCASSTGPETSPLHFGNGTRLTVT.

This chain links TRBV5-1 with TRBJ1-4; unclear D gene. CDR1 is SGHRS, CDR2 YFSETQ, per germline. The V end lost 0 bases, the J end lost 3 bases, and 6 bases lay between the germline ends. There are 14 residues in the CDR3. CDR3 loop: CASSLGSANEKLFF. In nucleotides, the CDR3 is TGCGCCAGCAGCTTGGGCAGCGCTAATGAAAAACTGTTTTTT.

Here the CDR3 reads CASSTKPGQGTYGYTF. The CDR3 nucleotides read TGTGCCAGTAGTACAAAACCGGGACAGGGGACCTATGGCTACACCTTC. The genes are TRBV19 and TRBJ1-2; 10 bases are a match to TRBD1. V shed 4 bases, J shed 4 bases, and the junction held 9 bases outside the gene matches. Germline V gene lookup returns CDR1 LNHDA and CDR2 SQIVND (reference sequence). The CDR3 is 16 amino acids.

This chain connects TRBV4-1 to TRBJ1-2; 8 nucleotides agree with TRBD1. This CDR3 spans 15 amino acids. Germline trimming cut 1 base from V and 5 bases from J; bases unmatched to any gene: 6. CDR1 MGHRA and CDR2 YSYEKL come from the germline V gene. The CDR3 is CASSQVEGQAYGYTF. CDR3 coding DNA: TGCGCCAGCAGCCAAGTAGAGGGACAGGCATATGGCTACACCTTC.

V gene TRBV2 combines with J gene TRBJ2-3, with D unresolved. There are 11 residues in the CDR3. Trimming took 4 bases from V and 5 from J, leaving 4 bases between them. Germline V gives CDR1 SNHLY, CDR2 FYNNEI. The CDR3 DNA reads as TGTGCCAGCAGTGTGGGAGATACGCAGTATTTT. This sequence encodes CASSVGDTQYF.

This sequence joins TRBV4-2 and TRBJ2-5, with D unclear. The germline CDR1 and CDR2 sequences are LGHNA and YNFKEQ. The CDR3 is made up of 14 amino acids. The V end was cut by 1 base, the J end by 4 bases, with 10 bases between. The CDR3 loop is CASSQVGSLETQYF. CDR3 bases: TGTGCCAGCAGCCAAGTAGGTAGCTTAGAGACCCAGTACTTC.